Here is one T cell receptor beta chain with its context. Its target is not known. The CDR3 is 14 amino acids. Per germline, CDR1 LGHNA and CDR2 YSLEER. UMI-labeled 5' RACE yielded the TRB cDNA libraries. TCRdb reanalyzed the 5' RACE reads, giving one entry per CDR3 protein sequence and no DNA. This sample contains under 75,000 distinct CDR3 sequences. The source of the sample is a study of CXCR3-negative and CXCR3-positive naive CD8 T cells. General observations from the study: Higher TRB CDR3 hydrophobicity marked CXCR3-positive naive cells relative to CXCR3-negative naive cells.

Sequencing used naive CXCR3+ CD8+ T cells from blood. The subset was: CD45RO-CCR7+CD27+CD95- naive CD8+ T cells expressing CXCR3 (TNR3+). The receptor was derived from a human donor in good health. Some clones in this sample may be carry-over from other donors' samples. The chain links TRBV4-3 to TRBJ1-2; the D call of TRBD1 rests on TCRdb alone, since no DNA is present to check it. The CDR3 sequence is CASSQDRGNYGYTF.